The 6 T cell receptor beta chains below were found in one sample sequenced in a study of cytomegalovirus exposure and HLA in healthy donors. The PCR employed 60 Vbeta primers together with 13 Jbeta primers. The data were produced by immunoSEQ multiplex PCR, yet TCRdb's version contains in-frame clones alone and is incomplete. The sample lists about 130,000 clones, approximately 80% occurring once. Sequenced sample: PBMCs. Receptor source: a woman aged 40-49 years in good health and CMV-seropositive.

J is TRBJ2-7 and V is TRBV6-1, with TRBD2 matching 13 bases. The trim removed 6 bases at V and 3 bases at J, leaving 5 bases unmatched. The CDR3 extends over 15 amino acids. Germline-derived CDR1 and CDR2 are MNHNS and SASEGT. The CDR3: CASSMGLAGIYEQYF. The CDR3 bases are TGTGCCAGCAGCATGGGACTAGCGGGAATCTACGAGCAGTACTTC.

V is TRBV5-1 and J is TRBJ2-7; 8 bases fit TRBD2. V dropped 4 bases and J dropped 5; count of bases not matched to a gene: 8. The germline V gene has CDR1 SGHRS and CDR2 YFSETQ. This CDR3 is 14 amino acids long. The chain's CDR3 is CASSNSGKVDEQYF. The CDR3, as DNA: TGCGCCAGCAGCAATAGCGGGAAGGTCGACGAGCAGTACTTC. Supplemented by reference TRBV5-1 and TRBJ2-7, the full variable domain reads KAGVTQTPRYLIKTRGQQVTLSCSPISGHRSVSWYQQTPGQGLQFLFEYFSETQRNKGNFPGRFSGRQFSNSRSEMNVSTLELGDSALYLCASSNSGKVDEQYFGPGTRLTVT.

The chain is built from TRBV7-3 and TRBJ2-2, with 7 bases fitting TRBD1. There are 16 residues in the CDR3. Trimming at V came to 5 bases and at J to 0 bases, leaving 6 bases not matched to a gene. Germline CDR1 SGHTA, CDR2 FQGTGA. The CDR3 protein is CASSQGQIANTGELFF. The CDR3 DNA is TGTGCCAGCAGCCAGGGACAGATCGCGAACACCGGGGAGCTGTTTTTT.

The CDR3 sequence: CASSSERAGGTQYF. In DNA form, the CDR3 reads TGCGCCAGCAGCTCGGAGAGGGCGGGCGGGACCCAGTACTTC. V gene TRBV5-1 combines with J gene TRBJ2-5, with D perhaps matching TRBD2 (5 bases). V shed 3 bases and J shed 7 bases, with 16 bases lying between them. CDR1 is SGHRS and CDR2 is YFSETQ in the germline V gene. The CDR3 is 14 residues long.

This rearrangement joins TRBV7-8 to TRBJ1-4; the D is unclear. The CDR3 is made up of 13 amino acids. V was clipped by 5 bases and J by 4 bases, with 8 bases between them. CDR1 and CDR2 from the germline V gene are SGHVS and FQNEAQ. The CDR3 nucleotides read TGTGCCAGCAGCCGGGAGCTTAATGAAAAACTGTTTTTT. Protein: CASSRELNEKLFF.

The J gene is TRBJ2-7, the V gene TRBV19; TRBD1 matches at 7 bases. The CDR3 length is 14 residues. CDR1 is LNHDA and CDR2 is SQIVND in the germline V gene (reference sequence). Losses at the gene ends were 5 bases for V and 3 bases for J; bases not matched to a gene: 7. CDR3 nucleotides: TGTGCCAGTAGTTCAAGACAGGGCGACTACGAGCAGTACTTC. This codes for CASSSRQGDYEQYF.